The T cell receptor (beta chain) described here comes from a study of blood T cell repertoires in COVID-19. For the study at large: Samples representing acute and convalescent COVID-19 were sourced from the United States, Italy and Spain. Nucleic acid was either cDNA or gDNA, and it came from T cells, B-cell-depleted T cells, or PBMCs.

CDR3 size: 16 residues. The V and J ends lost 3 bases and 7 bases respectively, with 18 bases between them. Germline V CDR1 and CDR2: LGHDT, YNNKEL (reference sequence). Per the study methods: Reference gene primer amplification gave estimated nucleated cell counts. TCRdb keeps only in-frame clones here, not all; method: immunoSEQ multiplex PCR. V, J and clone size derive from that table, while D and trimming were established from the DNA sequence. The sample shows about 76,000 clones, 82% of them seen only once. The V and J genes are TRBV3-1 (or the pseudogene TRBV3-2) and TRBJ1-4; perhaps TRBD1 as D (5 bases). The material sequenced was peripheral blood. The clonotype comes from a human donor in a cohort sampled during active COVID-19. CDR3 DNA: TGTGCCAGCAGCCATCCCGGCCCCTCGGGGGGTGAAAAACTGTTTTTT. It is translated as CASSHPGPSGGEKLFF.